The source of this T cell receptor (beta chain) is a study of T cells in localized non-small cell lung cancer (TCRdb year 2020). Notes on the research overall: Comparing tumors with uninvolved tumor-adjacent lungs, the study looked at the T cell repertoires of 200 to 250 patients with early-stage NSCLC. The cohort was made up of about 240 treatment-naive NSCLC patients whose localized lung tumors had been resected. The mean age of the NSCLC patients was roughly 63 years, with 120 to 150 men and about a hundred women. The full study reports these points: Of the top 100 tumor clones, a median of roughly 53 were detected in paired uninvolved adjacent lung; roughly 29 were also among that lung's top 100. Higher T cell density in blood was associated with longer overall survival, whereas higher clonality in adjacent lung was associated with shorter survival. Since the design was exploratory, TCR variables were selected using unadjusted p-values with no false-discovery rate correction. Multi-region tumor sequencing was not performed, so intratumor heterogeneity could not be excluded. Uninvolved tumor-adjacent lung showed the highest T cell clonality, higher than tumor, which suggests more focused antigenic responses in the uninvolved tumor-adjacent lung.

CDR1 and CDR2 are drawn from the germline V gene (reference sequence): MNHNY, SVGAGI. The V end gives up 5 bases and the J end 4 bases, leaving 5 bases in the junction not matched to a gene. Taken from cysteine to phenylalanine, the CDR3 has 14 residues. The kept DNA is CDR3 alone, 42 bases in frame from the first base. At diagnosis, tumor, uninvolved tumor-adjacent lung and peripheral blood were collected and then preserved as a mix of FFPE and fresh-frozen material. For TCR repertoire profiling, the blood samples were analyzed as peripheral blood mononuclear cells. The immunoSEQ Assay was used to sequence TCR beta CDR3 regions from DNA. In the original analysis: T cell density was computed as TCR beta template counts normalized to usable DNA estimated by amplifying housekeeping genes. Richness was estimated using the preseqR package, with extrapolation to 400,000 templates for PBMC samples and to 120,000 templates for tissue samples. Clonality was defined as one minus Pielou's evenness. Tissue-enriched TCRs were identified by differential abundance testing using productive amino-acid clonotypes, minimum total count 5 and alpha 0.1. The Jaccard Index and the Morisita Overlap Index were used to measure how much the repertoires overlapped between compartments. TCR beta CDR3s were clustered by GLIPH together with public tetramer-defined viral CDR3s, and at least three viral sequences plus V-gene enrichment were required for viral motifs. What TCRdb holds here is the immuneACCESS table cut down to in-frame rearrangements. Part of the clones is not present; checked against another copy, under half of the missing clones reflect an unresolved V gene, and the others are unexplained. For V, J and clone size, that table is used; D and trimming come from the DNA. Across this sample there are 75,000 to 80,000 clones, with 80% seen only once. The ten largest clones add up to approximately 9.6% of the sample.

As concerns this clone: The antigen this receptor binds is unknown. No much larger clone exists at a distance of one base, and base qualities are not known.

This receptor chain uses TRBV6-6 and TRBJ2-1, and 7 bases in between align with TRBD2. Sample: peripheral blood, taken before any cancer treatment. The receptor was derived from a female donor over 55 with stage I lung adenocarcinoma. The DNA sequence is TGTGCCAGCAGTGCGGGGGAAACTTACAATGAGCAGTTCTTC. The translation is CASSAGETYNEQFF.